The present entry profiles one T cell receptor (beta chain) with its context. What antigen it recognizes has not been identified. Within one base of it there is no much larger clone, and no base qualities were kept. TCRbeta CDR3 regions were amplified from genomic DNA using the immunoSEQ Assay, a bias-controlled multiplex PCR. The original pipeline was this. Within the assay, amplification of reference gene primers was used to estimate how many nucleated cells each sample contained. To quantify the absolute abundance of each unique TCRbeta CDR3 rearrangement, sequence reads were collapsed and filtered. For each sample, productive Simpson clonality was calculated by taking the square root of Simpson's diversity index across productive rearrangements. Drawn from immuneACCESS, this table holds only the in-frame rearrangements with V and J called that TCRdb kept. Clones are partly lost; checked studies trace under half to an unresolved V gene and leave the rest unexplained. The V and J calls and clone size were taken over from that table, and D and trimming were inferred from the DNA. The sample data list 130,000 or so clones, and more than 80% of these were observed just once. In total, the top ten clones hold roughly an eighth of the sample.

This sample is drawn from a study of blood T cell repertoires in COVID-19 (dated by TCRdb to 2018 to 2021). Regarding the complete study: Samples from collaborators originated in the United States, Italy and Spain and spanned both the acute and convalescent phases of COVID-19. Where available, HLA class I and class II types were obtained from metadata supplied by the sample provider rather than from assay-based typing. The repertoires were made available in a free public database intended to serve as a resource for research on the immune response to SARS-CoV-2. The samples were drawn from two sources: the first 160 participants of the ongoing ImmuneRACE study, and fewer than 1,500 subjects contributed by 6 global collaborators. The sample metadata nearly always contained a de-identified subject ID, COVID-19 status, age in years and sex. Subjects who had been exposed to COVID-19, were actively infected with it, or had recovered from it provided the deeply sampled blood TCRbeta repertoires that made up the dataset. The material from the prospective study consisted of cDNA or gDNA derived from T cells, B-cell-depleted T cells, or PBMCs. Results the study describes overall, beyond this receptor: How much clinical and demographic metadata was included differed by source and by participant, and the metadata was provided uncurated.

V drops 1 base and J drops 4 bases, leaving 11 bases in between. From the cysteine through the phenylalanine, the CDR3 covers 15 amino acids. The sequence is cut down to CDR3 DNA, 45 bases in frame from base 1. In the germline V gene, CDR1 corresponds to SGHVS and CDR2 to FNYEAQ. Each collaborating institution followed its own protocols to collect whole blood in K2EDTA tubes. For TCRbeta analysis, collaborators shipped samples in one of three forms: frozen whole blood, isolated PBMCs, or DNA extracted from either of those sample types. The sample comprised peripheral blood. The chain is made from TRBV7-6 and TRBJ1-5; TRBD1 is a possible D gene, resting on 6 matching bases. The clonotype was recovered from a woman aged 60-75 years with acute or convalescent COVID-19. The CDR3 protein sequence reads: CASSLGLRGNQPQHF. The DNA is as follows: TGTGCCAGCAGCTTAGGGCTTAGGGGGAATCAGCCCCAGCATTTT.